This passage covers 30 T cell receptor beta chains from one sample sequenced in a study of early T cells in non-severe SARS-CoV-2 infection listed by TCRdb under 2021. Libraries were constructed by 5' RACE. The sequencer was a NextSeq 500. TCRdb redid the processing of the public reads, applying fastp at Q25 and MiXCR, and retained in-frame beta chains. When rows share a CDR3 protein, they turn into one entry using the most common DNA and genes. Counted in this sample were under 85,000 distinct CDR3 sequences; around 13% of them appeared once. The ten largest clones add up to around 1.2% of the sample. Sequenced material: whole blood. These receptors all stem from an adult who was a healthcare worker with PCR-confirmed SARS-CoV-2 infection or an uninfected control (not recorded which).

The rearrangement uses TRBV20-1 and TRBJ2-2; 9 positions agree with TRBD1. V was pared by 5 bases and J by 5 bases, with 15 bases of the junction left unmatched. CDR3 length: 17 residues. CDR1 is DFQATT and CDR2 is SNEGSKA in the germline V gene (reference sequence). CDR3 amino acids: CSAGGGQGRVRTGELFF. CDR3 DNA sequence: TGCAGTGCTGGAGGGGGACAGGGTAGAGTTCGAACCGGGGAGCTGTTTTTT.

This chain connects TRBV27 to TRBJ2-2, with D perhaps TRBD1 (6 bases). Germline loops: CDR1 MNHEY, CDR2 SMNVEV (reference sequence). This CDR3 is built from 14 residues. The germline V and J ends were trimmed by 5 bases and 6 bases, with 13 bases remaining between them. CDR3 sequence reads: CASSPARGSGELFF. In DNA, the CDR3 is TGTGCCAGCAGTCCAGCCAGGGGATCCGGGGAGCTGTTTTTT.

This clonotype has a handful of counts. The chain employs TRBV7-2 and TRBJ2-2, with D perhaps matching TRBD2 (6 bases). The V end was cut by 2 bases, the J end by 7 bases, with 11 bases between. The CDR3 consists of 14 residues. CDR1 and CDR2 (germline): SGHTA, FQGNSA. DNA of the CDR3: TGTGCCAGCAGCTTAACGGGACTTTACGGGGAGCTGTTTTTT. The encoded protein is CASSLTGLYGELFF. Variable domain in full (rest from reference TRBV7-2 and TRBJ2-2): GAGVSQSPSNKVTEKGKDVELRCDPISGHTALYWYRQSLGQGLEFLIYFQGNSAPDKSGLPSDRFSAERTGGSVSTLTIQRTQQEDSAVYLCASSLTGLYGELFFGEGSRLTVL.

In its sample, this clonotype was seen many times. Here the CDR3 DNA reads TGTGCCAGCAGCGTAGAACAAGGCGCTGAAGCTTTCTTT. Protein product: CASSVEQGAEAFF. The chain combines TRBV9 with TRBJ1-1; D is unresolved. V lost 0 bases and J 6 bases, leaving 9 bases between the germline ends. CDR1 and CDR2 (germline): SGDLS, YYNGEE. The CDR3 runs to 13 residues.

Many counts were recorded for this clonotype. V gene TRBV20-1 combines with J gene TRBJ2-1; 7 positions agree with TRBD2. J gave up 10 bases and V 3 bases, and 6 bases lay outside the gene matches. The length of the CDR3 is 12 residues. CDR1 DFQATT and CDR2 SNEGSKA come from the germline V gene (reference sequence). The CDR3 coding sequence is TGCAGTGCTAGGGGATCGACTAGCGAGCAGTTCTTC. It encodes CSARGSTSEQFF.

Written as DNA, the CDR3 is TGTGCCAGCAGTCCTCAGACTAGCACAGATACGCAGTATTTT. Translated, it gives CASSPQTSTDTQYF. The chain links TRBV12-3 or TRBV12-4 to TRBJ2-3, with D unresolved. V lost 5 bases, J lost 0 bases, and 9 bases lay in between. The CDR3 sequence is 14 residues long.

This clonotype appeared a few times. The rearrangement links TRBV2 to TRBJ1-1; weak D call: TRBD1 (5 bases). Per the germline V gene, CDR1 is SNHLY and CDR2 is FYNNEI. V was trimmed by 3 bases and J by 11 bases, leaving 13 bases between them. This CDR3 has 12 residues. The CDR3 coding sequence is TGTGCCAGCAGTGAGGACATCGGAGGGGCTTTCTTT. As protein: CASSEDIGGAFF.

This clonotype was detected a few times. This chain joins TRBV5-5 and TRBJ2-2; D unresolved. The V end was cut by 0 bases, the J end by 2 bases, with 8 bases between. The germline V gene encodes CDR1 SGHKS and CDR2 YYEKEE (reference sequence). This CDR3 has 15 residues. DNA for the CDR3: TGTGCCAGCAGCTTGGTCCCCAGTAACACCGGGGAGCTGTTTTTT. This gives the protein CASSLVPSNTGELFF.

This clonotype was observed many times. CDR3 coding DNA: TGCAGTGCTCCCGGGACTAGCGGTACCGGTGAGCAGTTCTTC. Translation: CSAPGTSGTGEQFF. The chain employs TRBV20-1 and TRBJ2-1; TRBD2 agrees at 11 bases. V lost 5 bases and J lost 9; bases outside the gene matches: 9. The CDR3 contains 14 residues. CDR1 is DFQATT and CDR2 is SNEGSKA in the germline V gene (reference sequence).

CDR3 residues: CASSQRTWGEQFF. Written as DNA, the CDR3 is TGCGCCAGCAGCCAACGGACCTGGGGTGAGCAGTTCTTC. The chain combines TRBV4-3 with TRBJ2-1, with D unresolved. The CDR3 sequence is 13 residues long. The V and J ends lost 2 bases and 9 bases respectively, with 11 bases between them. Germline V gives CDR1 LGHNA, CDR2 YSLEER.

This clonotype came up a few times. This sequence joins TRBV29-1 and TRBJ2-5, with D unclear. CDR1 is SQVTM and CDR2 is ANQGSEA in the germline V gene. V lost 5 bases and J lost 2, with 3 bases in between. The CDR3 runs 10 residues. The CDR3 sequence is CSVKQETQYF. CDR3 DNA: TGCAGCGTTAAACAAGAGACCCAGTACTTC. The full variable domain, its missing parts supplied by reference TRBV29-1 and TRBJ2-5, is SAVISQKPSRDICQRGTSLTIQCQVDSQVTMMFWYRQQPGQSLTLIATANQGSEATYESGFVIDKFPISRPNLTFSTLTVSNMSPEDSSIYLCSVKQETQYFGPGTRLLVL.

The table lists this clonotype with a few counts. This sequence joins TRBV11-2 and TRBJ2-1; 7 bases are shared with TRBD1. Looked up from germline, CDR1 is SGHAT and CDR2 is FQNNGV. The CDR3 has 16 residues. The V and J ends lost 5 bases and 2 bases, in that order; junction bases with no gene match: 9. The CDR3 spells CASSQAQTGPYNEQFF. CDR3 in DNA: TGTGCCAGCAGCCAGGCCCAGACAGGGCCCTACAATGAGCAGTTCTTC. The variable domain in full, completed from reference TRBV11-2 and TRBJ2-1, reads EAGVAQSPRYKIIEKRQSVAFWCNPISGHATLYWYQQILGQGPKLLIQFQNNGVVDDSQLPKDRFSAERLKGVDSTLKIQPAKLEDSAVYLCASSQAQTGPYNEQFFGPGTRLTVL.

This clonotype was counted a few times. This chain links TRBV7-2 with TRBJ1-1; no reliable D call. CDR1 is SGHTA, CDR2 FQGNSA, per germline. Trimming removed 3 bases at V and 0 bases at J, with 8 bases between. The length of the CDR3 is 14 residues. CDR3 amino acids: CASSFSDMNTEAFF. The CDR3 nucleotides read TGTGCCAGCAGCTTCAGCGACATGAACACTGAAGCTTTCTTT.

In this sample, this clonotype turned up many times. The chain carries TRBV7-9 and TRBJ1-1; tentatively, D is TRBD1 (6 bases). This CDR3 contains 16 residues. Germline CDR1 and CDR2: SEHNR and FQNEAQ (reference sequence). The germline V and J ends were trimmed by 0 bases and 8 bases, with 19 bases remaining between them. This CDR3 reads CASSLASWGAEVEAFF. The CDR3 DNA sequence: TGTGCCAGCAGCTTAGCGAGCTGGGGGGCTGAAGTAGAAGCTTTCTTT.

Of note for this clonotype: A much larger clone lies one base from this, so it may be a read error. The chain carries TRBV11-2 and TRBJ2-2; a weak D match, TRBD2 (5 bases). Per the germline V gene, CDR1 is SGHAT and CDR2 is FQNNGV. This CDR3 region has 15 residues. CDR3 sequence reads: CDSSFTRGNTGELFF. The CDR3 DNA reads as TGTGACAGCAGCTTTACTAGAGGGAACACCGGGGAGCTGTTTTTT.

The chain carries TRBV15 and TRBJ1-1, with D possibly matching TRBD1 (5 bases). Per the germline V gene, CDR1 is LNHNV and CDR2 is YYDKDF (reference sequence). V gave up 3 bases and J gave up 7 bases, with 21 bases separating them. This CDR3 region has 16 residues. In nucleotides, the CDR3 is TGTGCCACCAGCAGTGATAGCCCCGACAGATCGATTGAAGCTTTCTTT. The encoded protein is CATSSDSPDRSIEAFF.

At least ten counts were recorded for this clonotype. CDR3 bases: TGCAGTGCTAGAGTGTTAGGGGGAACGTATGGCTACACCTTC. Protein product: CSARVLGGTYGYTF. The rearrangement links TRBV20-1 to TRBJ1-2, with D perhaps matching TRBD1 (6 bases). Trimming pared 1 base from V and 5 bases from J, leaving 14 bases between. This CDR3 comprises 14 residues. CDR1 is DFQATT and CDR2 is SNEGSKA in the germline V gene (reference sequence).

The J gene is TRBJ1-1, the V gene TRBV9, with D uncertain. The germline V and J ends were trimmed by 5 bases and 8 bases, with 13 bases remaining between them. CDR3 length: 12 amino acids. Germline V lookup: CDR1 SGDLS, CDR2 YYNGEE. The DNA for the CDR3 is TGTGCCAGCAGTCCAGGCTATAGAGAAGCTTTCTTT. Amino acid sequence: CASSPGYREAFF.

This clonotype has a handful of counts. The rearrangement joins TRBV12-2 to TRBJ1-1; TRBD1 reflects the table's D call only, with no check against the DNA. TRBV12-2 is a known pseudogene. CDR3 length equals 16 residues. The CDR3 region is CASRLPRQGGSTEAFF. CDR3 sequence (DNA): TGTGCAAGTCGCTTACCTCGACAGGGAGGGAGCACTGAAGCTTTCTTT.

This clonotype was detected a few times. The chain has TRBV6-5 and TRBJ2-6; D is perhaps TRBD1 or TRBD2 (5 bases each). The CDR3 runs 17 residues. The V gene's germline CDR1 is MNHEY and CDR2 SVGAGI. V was pared by 5 bases and J by 0 bases, with 14 bases between. The CDR3 loop is CASSTTEGNSGANVLTF. The CDR3, as DNA: TGTGCCAGCAGTACGACAGAGGGCAACTCTGGGGCCAACGTCCTGACTTTC.

This clonotype was recorded at least ten times. V gene TRBV6-5 combines with J gene TRBJ1-6; D uncertain. Trimming left V 2 bases short and J 4 bases short, with 9 bases between. CDR3 length: 15 residues. CDR1 is MNHEY, CDR2 SVGAGI, per germline. This CDR3 is CASSYVPGYNSPLHF. CDR3 coding DNA: TGTGCCAGCAGTTACGTTCCAGGTTATAATTCACCCCTCCACTTT.

This clonotype was recorded at least ten times. This rearrangement joins TRBV11-2 to TRBJ2-1; D is unresolved. From germline, CDR1 is SGHAT and CDR2 FQNNGV. The CDR3 runs 14 residues. V was trimmed by 4 bases and J by 6 bases, leaving 13 bases between them. CDR3 loop: CASSSDVLFNEQFF. Written as DNA, the CDR3 is TGTGCCAGCAGCTCAGATGTGTTATTCAATGAGCAGTTCTTC. Looking up the rest from reference TRBV11-2 and TRBJ2-1 gives the full variable domain: EAGVAQSPRYKIIEKRQSVAFWCNPISGHATLYWYQQILGQGPKLLIQFQNNGVVDDSQLPKDRFSAERLKGVDSTLKIQPAKLEDSAVYLCASSSDVLFNEQFFGPGTRLTVL.

In its sample, this clonotype was seen a few times. V and J are TRBV2 and TRBJ2-7; D perhaps matches TRBD2 (6 bases). This CDR3 is built from 11 residues. Trimming took off 7 bases at V and 7 bases at J, with 11 bases between the two ends. Germline V gives CDR1 SNHLY, CDR2 FYNNEI. CDR3 bases: TGTGCCAGCATCCAAAGCGGGGAGCAGTACTTC. Its translation is CASIQSGEQYF.

The chain carries TRBV7-2 and TRBJ2-3, with TRBD1 matching 11 bases. The CDR3 loop spans 18 amino acids. Germline CDR1 and CDR2: SGHTA and FQGNSA. Trimming cost V 1 base and J 2 bases; bases outside gene matches: 8. The CDR3 sequence is CASSLVGWTGGLTDTQYF. The CDR3 DNA reads as TGTGCCAGCAGCTTAGTGGGTTGGACAGGGGGCCTCACAGATACGCAGTATTTT. Full variable domain (rest looked up from reference TRBV7-2 and TRBJ2-3): GAGVSQSPSNKVTEKGKDVELRCDPISGHTALYWYRQSLGQGLEFLIYFQGNSAPDKSGLPSDRFSAERTGGSVSTLTIQRTQQEDSAVYLCASSLVGWTGGLTDTQYFGPGTRLTVL.

This clonotype was seen at least ten times. The rearrangement links TRBV6-2 or TRBV6-3 to TRBJ2-6; possibly TRBD2 for D (6 bases). The CDR3 extends over 16 amino acids. Germline V gene sequence: CDR1 MNHEY, CDR2 SVGEGT. V lost 5 bases and J 0 bases, leaving 11 bases between the germline ends. The CDR3, as DNA: TGTGCCAGCAGTCTGGAGGGAAGCTCTGGGGCCAACGTCCTGACTTTC. It encodes CASSLEGSSGANVLTF.

This clonotype came up a few times. This sequence joins TRBV9 and TRBJ2-5; TRBD2 might be the D (6 bases). V was shortened by 0 bases and J by 5 bases, with 11 bases between the two germline ends. The germline CDR1 and CDR2 sequences are SGDLS and YYNGEE. This CDR3 is 14 amino acids long. CDR3 loop: CASSVVGGDETQYF. As DNA, the CDR3 is TGTGCCAGCAGCGTAGTTGGAGGGGACGAGACCCAGTACTTC.

This clonotype was counted at least ten times. The chain couples TRBV12-5 to TRBJ1-1, with D possibly being TRBD1 (5 bases). The CDR3 covers 10 residues. V was cut by 3 bases and J by 13 bases, with 9 bases left in between. Germline values: CDR1 LGHNT, CDR2 FRNRAP. CDR3 loop: CASGFPRGFF. For the CDR3, the DNA is TGTGCTAGTGGTTTCCCAAGGGGTTTCTTT.

This clonotype occurred many times. The chain carries TRBV30 and TRBJ1-1; D remains ambiguous. The CDR3 has 13 residues. V was shortened by 0 bases and J by 0 bases, with 5 bases between the two germline ends. Germline CDR1 and CDR2: GTSNPN and SVGIG (reference sequence). The CDR3 sequence: CAWSVELNTEAFF. The CDR3 nucleotides are TGTGCCTGGAGTGTAGAGTTGAACACTGAAGCTTTCTTT.

J is TRBJ1-1 and V is TRBV7-9, with unresolved D. V was cut by 0 bases and J by 5 bases, with 10 bases left in between. CDR3 length equals 14 residues. CDR1 and CDR2 from the germline V gene are SEHNR and FQNEAQ (reference sequence). In nucleotides, the CDR3 is TGTGCCAGCAGCTTAGCGCTAGGGTTTACTGAAGCTTTCTTT. Amino acid sequence: CASSLALGFTEAFF. Complete variable domain (other parts from reference TRBV7-9 and TRBJ1-1): DTGVSQNPRHKITKRGQNVTFRCDPISEHNRLYWYRQTLGQGPEFLTYFQNEAQLEKSRLLSDRFSAERPKGSFSTLEIQRTEQGDSAMYLCASSLALGFTEAFFGQGTRLTVV.

The V and J genes are TRBV7-8 and TRBJ2-3; unclear D gene. This CDR3 contains 11 residues. The V and J ends lost 8 bases and 3 bases respectively, with 6 bases between them. Germline V gives CDR1 SGHVS, CDR2 FQNEAQ. The CDR3 nucleotides read TGTGCCAGCGTCCTTACAGATACGCAGTATTTT. Translated: CASVLTDTQYF.